The rows below give T cell receptor beta chains drawn from one sample of a study of T cell responses to AZD1222 COVID-19 vaccine. Clones were read by immunoSEQ multiplex PCR, and TCRdb kept only the in-frame ones, dropping some. This sample has about 140,000 clones, with roughly nine tenths found just once. Sequenced material: peripheral blood, taken 28 days after the second AZD1222 dose. All receptors come from an adult who received the AZD1222 COVID-19 vaccine. The CDR3 runs from the conserved cysteine through the conserved F or W. The D gene is left open where the match is weak.

d_call	j_call	v_call	cdr3_aa
NA	TRBJ1-1	TRBV2	CASSPGAGRNTEAFF
TRBD1	TRBJ2-5	TRBV19	CASSLGDRGRGRETQYF
TRBD1	TRBJ1-1	TRBV18	CASSPRQGEAFF
NA	TRBJ2-1	TRBV6-2/TRBV6-3	CASSYFSGAQDNEQFF
NA	TRBJ2-5	TRBV6-5	CASTDQRQGRETQYF
TRBD1	TRBJ2-5	TRBV6-5	CASSREGTAQETQYF
NA	TRBJ2-1	TRBV30	CAWSATAYNEQFF
TRBD2	TRBJ2-1	TRBV28	CASSLGGSSYNEQFF
NA	TRBJ2-2	TRBV19	CASSSLGSTGELFF
NA	TRBJ1-1	TRBV6-2/TRBV6-3	CASSYSRWATEAFF
TRBD2	TRBJ2-1	TRBV10-3	CAINQLARDEQFF
TRBD1	TRBJ1-1	TRBV25-1	CASTRTGQNTEAFF
TRBD1	TRBJ1-2	TRBV7-9	CASSFSGTGVRIGYTF
NA	TRBJ1-6	TRBV27	CASTLQGIGSPLHF
NA	TRBJ2-5	TRBV5-1	CASSGGLAIQETQYF
NA	TRBJ1-4	TRBV28	CASGLVQKLFF